What follows are 16 T cell receptor beta chains derived from one specimen sequenced in a study of T-cell memory formation after mild COVID-19. Each CDR3 protein gets one entry after TCRdb re-called the 5' RACE reads with MiXCR. The table records about 240,000 distinct CDR3 sequences, around a tenth of them present only once. The specimen sequenced was PBMCs or a T cell subset sorted from them (not recorded which). The receptors were sampled from a man aged 18 to 30 who had mild COVID-19 (a few samples of this study predate the infection). Cell type and time point are not known.

J is TRBJ2-1 and V is TRBV7-8, with TRBD1 matching 7 bases. Germline assignment: CDR1 SGHVS and CDR2 FQNEAQ. Unmatched junction bases numbered 8, after V lost 6 bases and J lost 6 bases. This CDR3 is 14 amino acids long. The CDR3 nucleotides read TGTGCCAGCAGTCCGATGGACAGGTTCAATGAGCAGTTCTTC. Translation: CASSPMDRFNEQFF. Together with reference TRBV7-8 and TRBJ2-1, the CDR3 gives the full variable domain: GAGVSQSPRYKVAKRGQDVALRCDPISGHVSLFWYQQALGQGPEFLTYFQNEAQLDKSGLPSDRFFAERPEGSVSTLKIQRTQQEDSAVYLCASSPMDRFNEQFFGPGTRLTVL.

This clonotype was seen a few times. The genes are TRBV12-3 or TRBV12-4 and TRBJ2-5, with D tentatively TRBD2 (5 bases). Deletions cut 6 bases from V and 5 bases from J, with 13 bases between. There are 13 residues in the CDR3. The DNA for the CDR3 is TGTGCCAGCAGGCTCGGGGTCGGGGAGACCCAGTACTTC. It encodes CASRLGVGETQYF.

There are a few counts of this clonotype. The chain recombines TRBV18 with TRBJ2-1; D is unclear. With 2 bases removed from V and 10 bases from J, the gap between germline ends came to 15 bases. The CDR3 extends over 14 amino acids. CDR1 and CDR2 from the germline V gene are KGHSH and LQKENI. The CDR3 is CASSPWGLGPEQFF. The CDR3 DNA reads TGTGCCAGCTCACCATGGGGTCTAGGTCCCGAGCAGTTCTTC.

This clonotype was seen more than once but under ten times. The V gene is TRBV5-1, the J gene TRBJ2-3; possibly TRBD1 for D (6 bases). This CDR3 comprises 16 residues. The germline V gene has CDR1 SGHRS and CDR2 YFSETQ. Trimming left V 3 bases short and J 0 bases short, with 14 bases between. CDR3: CASSSGGRTSTDTQYF. In nucleotides, the CDR3 is TGCGCCAGCAGCTCTGGGGGCCGAACAAGCACAGATACGCAGTATTTT.

This clonotype came up a few times. The genes are TRBV7-2 and TRBJ1-6; no reliable D call. Germline V lookup: CDR1 SGHTA, CDR2 FQGNSA. The CDR3 sequence is 15 residues long. V gave up 1 base and J gave up 10 bases, with 14 bases separating them. CDR3 protein: CASSLDGQSYSPLHF. CDR3 in DNA: TGTGCCAGCAGCTTAGATGGCCAGTCCTACTCACCCCTCCACTTT.

Here the CDR3 DNA reads TGCAGTGCTAGGGACACTAGCACAGATACGCAGTATTTT. Protein: CSARDTSTDTQYF. The V and J genes are TRBV20-1 and TRBJ2-3, with a weak D call TRBD1 (5 bases). The CDR3 is made up of 13 amino acids. Germline loops: CDR1 DFQATT, CDR2 SNEGSKA (reference sequence). Trimming removed 3 bases at V and 0 bases at J, with 7 bases between.

This chain joins TRBV5-6 and TRBJ2-7, with 8 bases matching TRBD2. CDR1 and CDR2 from the germline V gene are SGHDT and YYEEEE. This CDR3 has 15 residues. V dropped 0 bases and J dropped 5; count of bases not matched to a gene: 7. The CDR3 region has the DNA TGTGCCAGCAGCTTGGCCACGGGGGGGTGGAACGAGCAGTACGTC. Its protein is CASSLATGGWNEQYV.

This clonotype was seen more than once but under ten times. The chain employs TRBV5-4 and TRBJ1-2, with D unclear. Germline values: CDR1 SGHNT, CDR2 YYREEE (reference sequence). Trimming took off 4 bases at V and 8 bases at J, with 15 bases between the two ends. The CDR3 has 13 amino acids. The CDR3 nucleotides are TGTGCCAGCAGCGTCGTAGGTGGGCGCGGCTACACCTTC. Amino acid sequence: CASSVVGGRGYTF.

This clonotype has at least ten counts. This rearrangement joins TRBV3-1 to TRBJ1-2, with D hard to call. The V end was cut by 5 bases, the J end by 6 bases, with 13 bases between. This CDR3 spans 13 amino acids. Germline-derived CDR1 and CDR2 are LGHDT and YNNKEL (reference sequence). DNA of the CDR3: TGTGCCAGCAGCTTCCGAACTCGGCATGGCTACACCTTC. It yields the protein CASSFRTRHGYTF.

This clonotype was picked up a small number of times. The chain combines TRBV7-9 with TRBJ2-1; D gene unclear. This CDR3 is built from 11 residues. Germline CDR1 is SEHNR and CDR2 is FQNEAQ (reference sequence). The V gene lost 5 bases and the J gene lost 7 bases, with 6 bases spanning the gap. The CDR3 DNA follows: TGTGCCAGCAGCCCCCCAAATGAGCAGTTCTTC. It is translated as CASSPPNEQFF.

This clonotype has at least ten counts. This chain uses TRBV6-2 or TRBV6-3 with TRBJ2-1, with no clear D. This CDR3 comprises 13 residues. Germline V lookup: CDR1 MNHEY, CDR2 SVGEGT. Trimming took off 4 bases at V and 0 bases at J, with 4 bases between the two ends. The CDR3 here is CASSSSSYNEQFF. CDR3 in DNA: TGTGCCAGCAGTTCTAGCTCCTACAATGAGCAGTTCTTC.

This chain connects TRBV5-1 to TRBJ2-1; possibly TRBD1 or TRBD2 for D (6 bases each). This CDR3 is 14 amino acids long. The V gene's germline CDR1 is SGHRS and CDR2 YFSETQ. V was cut by 6 bases and J by 0 bases, with 10 bases left in between. The CDR3 sequence: CASNEGGSYNEQFF. Written as DNA, the CDR3 is TGCGCCAGCAATGAGGGGGGCTCCTACAATGAGCAGTTCTTC.

The rearrangement links TRBV30 to TRBJ2-7; maybe TRBD1 (6 bases). CDR3 length: 13 amino acids. The V end was cut by 5 bases, the J end by 3 bases, with 14 bases between. In germline, CDR1 is GTSNPN, CDR2 SVGIG (reference sequence). This CDR3 reads CAWAKQTGYEQYF. The DNA for the CDR3 is TGTGCCTGGGCTAAACAGACAGGCTACGAGCAGTACTTC.

This clonotype appeared many times. This sequence joins TRBV7-2 and TRBJ2-7, with D unresolved. The CDR3 extends over 13 amino acids. Germline-derived CDR1 and CDR2 are SGHTA and FQGNSA. V lost 1 base and J 0 bases, leaving 4 bases between the germline ends. The CDR3 spells CASSLVSSYEQYF. The DNA for the CDR3 is TGTGCCAGCAGCTTAGTCAGCTCCTACGAGCAGTACTTC.

V usage is TRBV18 and J usage is TRBJ1-1; possible D gene TRBD1, 5 bases. Trimming stripped 3 bases from V and 4 bases from J, with 9 bases between. This CDR3 is 13 amino acids long. In germline, CDR1 is KGHSH, CDR2 LQKENI. The CDR3: CASSPQGITEAFF. The CDR3 DNA sequence: TGTGCCAGCTCACCTCAGGGAATCACTGAAGCTTTCTTT.

The chain carries TRBV13 and TRBJ2-3, with 9 bases matching TRBD1. The CDR3 extends over 13 amino acids. Losses at the gene ends were 5 bases for V and 6 bases for J; bases not matched to a gene: 3. Germline CDR1 is PRHDT and CDR2 is FYEKMQ (reference sequence). The CDR3 DNA is TGTGCCAGCAGCCTGACAGGGGGTGATACGCAGTATTTT. This sequence encodes CASSLTGGDTQYF.